The TCR beta chain under discussion was sequenced for a study of cytomegalovirus exposure and HLA in healthy donors. Study observations and caveats: The classifier reportedly diagnosed cytomegalovirus status with high sensitivity and specificity. Subsequent analysis found a tendency for first-cohort TCR clusters to co-occur within the 120 or so validation repertoires.

Here immunoSEQ multiplex PCR was the method, and the copy in TCRdb shows in-frame clones only, minus some. The repertoire holds approximately 190,000 clones, with around 80% as singletons. About this clone itself: What it recognizes is unknown.

V was clipped by 4 bases and J by 2 bases, with 12 bases between them. Looked up from germline, CDR1 is SGHRS and CDR2 is YFSETQ. CDR3 length equals 14 residues. The validation cohort, a group of roughly 120 subjects, included the donors and was separate from the approximately 650-subject first cohort. This clonotype was obtained from a young woman in good health and CMV-seropositive. The source material was PBMCs. The V call is TRBV5-1, the J call TRBJ1-1, with D possibly being TRBD1 (6 bases). CDR3 in DNA: TGCGCCAGCAGCATCCTACAGGGCAACACTGAAGCTTTCTTT. Amino acids: CASSILQGNTEAFF.